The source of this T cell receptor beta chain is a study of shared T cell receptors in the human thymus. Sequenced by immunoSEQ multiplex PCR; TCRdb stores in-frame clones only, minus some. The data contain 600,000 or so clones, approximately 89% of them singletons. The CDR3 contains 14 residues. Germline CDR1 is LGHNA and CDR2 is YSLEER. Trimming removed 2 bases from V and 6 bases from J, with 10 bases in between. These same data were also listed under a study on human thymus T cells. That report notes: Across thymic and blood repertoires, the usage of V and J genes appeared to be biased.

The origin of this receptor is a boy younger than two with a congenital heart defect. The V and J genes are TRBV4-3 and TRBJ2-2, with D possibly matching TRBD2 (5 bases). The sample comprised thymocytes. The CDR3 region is CASSQQPGSGELFF. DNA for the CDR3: TGCGCCAGCAGCCAACAACCGGGGTCCGGGGAGCTGTTTTTT.